The next 8 T cell receptor beta chains were all read from a single sample in a study of T cells in Graves' hyperthyroidism and ophthalmopathy. RNA transcripts yielded amplified TCR beta CDR3 regions. A first-round RT-PCR of the TCR CDR3 used the HTBI primer set. MiXCR was run by TCRdb on the multiplex PCR reads, yielding one entry per CDR3 protein. The table includes about 250,000 distinct CDR3 sequences, over 12% detected once. The sample was blood. These receptor sequences come from a woman between 50 and 59 years old with Graves' hyperthyroidism that later progressed to Graves' ophthalmopathy.

A word on this clonotype: This could be a read error, since a much larger clone is one nucleotide away. CDR3 region: CASSSQGRDQPQYF. CDR3 DNA sequence: TGTGCCAGCAGTTCACAGGGCCGGGATCAGCCCCAGTATTTT. This chain joins TRBV6-2 or TRBV6-3 and TRBJ1-5; D may be TRBD1 (6 bases). The tail of the sequence fits TRBJ2-3 better, so the J call may be wrong. This CDR3 contains 14 residues. The V gene's germline CDR1 is MNHEY and CDR2 SVGEGT.

This clonotype was found many times. This chain joins TRBV7-9 and TRBJ2-3, with a tentative D call TRBD2 (6 bases). Germline V lookup: CDR1 SEHNR, CDR2 FQNEAQ (reference sequence). This CDR3 is built from 12 residues. V lost 9 bases and J 4 bases, leaving 11 bases between the germline ends. CDR3 residues: CASQGGADTQYF. The DNA of the CDR3 is TGTGCCAGTCAGGGAGGCGCAGATACGCAGTATTTT.

The chain links TRBV5-1 to TRBJ2-5; D is undetermined. V was clipped by 5 bases and J by 7 bases, with 12 bases between them. The CDR3 extends over 12 amino acids. From germline, CDR1 is SGHRS and CDR2 YFSETQ. The CDR3 DNA sequence: TGCGCCAGCAGTAAGCGCTCGGGGACCCAGTACTTC. Translating it yields CASSKRSGTQYF.

This clonotype was picked up many times. The chain links TRBV13 to TRBJ2-1; no clear D. Germline V gene sequence: CDR1 PRHDT, CDR2 FYEKMQ (reference sequence). Trimming took 4 bases from V and 3 from J, leaving 10 bases between them. There are 14 residues in the CDR3. The CDR3 nucleotides read TGTGCCAGCAGCTCCAACAGCGTCTACAATGAGCAGTTCTTC. This encodes CASSSNSVYNEQFF. Together with reference TRBV13 and TRBJ2-1, the CDR3 gives the full variable domain: AAGVIQSPRHLIKEKRETATLKCYPIPRHDTVYWYQQGPGQDPQFLISFYEKMQSDKGSIPDRFSAQQFSDYHSELNMSSLELGDSALYFCASSSNSVYNEQFFGPGTRLTVL.

This chain joins TRBV9 and TRBJ1-1; D perhaps matches TRBD1 (6 bases). Germline-derived CDR1 and CDR2 are SGDLS and YYNGEE. This CDR3 comprises 15 residues. Trimming took off 4 bases at V and 6 bases at J, with 19 bases between the two ends. The CDR3 DNA is TGTGCCAGCAGCCCGCCGACAGGATTAACAGCTGAAGCTTTCTTT. Encoded protein: CASSPPTGLTAEAFF.

V usage is TRBV14 and J usage is TRBJ1-1, with unresolved D. V lost 0 bases and J lost 0, with 14 bases in between. The CDR3 is 17 amino acids. CDR1 and CDR2 (germline): SGHDN, FVKESK. CDR3 nucleotide sequence: TGTGCCAGCAGCCAAGATACCGGAGCCTTAATGAACACTGAAGCTTTCTTT. It translates to CASSQDTGALMNTEAFF. Combining the CDR3 with reference TRBV14 and TRBJ1-1 gives the whole variable domain EAGVTQFPSHSVIEKGQTVTLRCDPISGHDNLYWYRRVMGKEIKFLLHFVKESKQDESGMPNNRFLAERTGGTYSTLKVQPAELEDSGVYFCASSQDTGALMNTEAFFGQGTRLTVV.

This clonotype came up many times. The chain joins TRBV6-5 to TRBJ2-7, with 7 nucleotides matching TRBD1. The trim removed 4 bases at V and 4 bases at J, leaving 4 bases unmatched. The CDR3 loop spans 13 amino acids. Germline loops: CDR1 MNHEY, CDR2 SVGAGI. The CDR3 is CASSFARGYEQYF. DNA for the CDR3: TGTGCCAGCAGTTTCGCCAGGGGGTACGAGCAGTACTTC.

This clonotype was detected a few times. This chain connects TRBV28 to TRBJ1-6; D gene ambiguous. Germline V gene data show CDR1 as MDHEN and CDR2 as SYDVKM. Trimming stripped 7 bases from V and 6 bases from J, with 10 bases between. The CDR3 loop spans 13 amino acids. CDR3 residues: CASNIGSNSPLHF. CDR3 bases: TGTGCCAGCAACATCGGGAGTAATTCACCCCTCCACTTT.